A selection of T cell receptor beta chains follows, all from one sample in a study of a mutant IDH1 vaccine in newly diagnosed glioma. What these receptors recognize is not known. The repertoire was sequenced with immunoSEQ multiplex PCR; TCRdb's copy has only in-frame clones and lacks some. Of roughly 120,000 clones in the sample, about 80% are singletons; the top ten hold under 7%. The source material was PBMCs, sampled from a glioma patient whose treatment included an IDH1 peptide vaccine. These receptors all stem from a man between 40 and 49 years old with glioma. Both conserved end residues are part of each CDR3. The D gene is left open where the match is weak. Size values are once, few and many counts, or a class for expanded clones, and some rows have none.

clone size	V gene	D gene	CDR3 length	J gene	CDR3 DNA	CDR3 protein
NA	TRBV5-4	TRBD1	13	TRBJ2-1	TGTGCCAGCAGCAATGGACAGGACAATGAGCAGTTCTTC	CASSNGQDNEQFF
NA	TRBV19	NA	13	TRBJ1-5	TGTGCCAGTAGTATCGGCAACAATCAGCCCCAGCATTTT	CASSIGNNQPQHF
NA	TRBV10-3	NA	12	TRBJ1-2	TGTGCCATCAGTGTCGGGGAGAGGGGTCCCACCTTC	CAISVGERGPTF
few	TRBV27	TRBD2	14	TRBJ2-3	TGTGCCAGCAGTTTAGTCGGGAGGGCTGATACGCAGTATTTT	CASSLVGRADTQYF
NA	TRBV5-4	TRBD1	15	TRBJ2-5	TGTGCCAGCAACCCTTCGGGACAGGGGGCAGAGACCCAGTACTTC	CASNPSGQGAETQYF
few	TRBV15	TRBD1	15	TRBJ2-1	TGTGCCACCAGCAGAGGGGGGACAGGGAGCAATGAGCAGTTCTTC	CATSRGGTGSNEQFF
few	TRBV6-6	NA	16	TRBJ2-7	TGTGCCAGCAGTTACTCGACAGTACAGGGATCTTACGAGCAGTACTTC	CASSYSTVQGSYEQYF
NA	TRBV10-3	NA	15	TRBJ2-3	TGTGCCATCAGAGGGACCCCTTTATGGACAGATACGCAGTATTTT	CAIRGTPLWTDTQYF
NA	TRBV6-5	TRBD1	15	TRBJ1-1	TGTGCCAGCAGTAGATACAGGGGCACGAACACTGAAGCTTTCTTT	CASSRYRGTNTEAFF
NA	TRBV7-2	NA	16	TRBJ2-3	TGTGCCAGCAGCTTAGTTGGGACGGCCGTCACAGATACGCAGTATTTT	CASSLVGTAVTDTQYF
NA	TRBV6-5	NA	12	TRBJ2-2	TGTGCCAGCAGTCGACCGGCCGGGGAGCTGTTTTTT	CASSRPAGELFF